This TCR beta chain originates from a study of response to subunit inactivated influenza vaccine. This clonotype was seen a few times. V shed 3 bases and J shed 7 bases, with 9 bases lying between them. The CDR3 is 13 amino acids. TCRdb reprocessed the RT-PCR reads with MiXCR, giving one entry per CDR3 protein. The table shows around 570,000 distinct CDR3 sequences, with roughly 10% occurring only once. This sample was shared with a second study, whose subject was T cells expressing NK-cell markers. That report adds: Researchers built TCR beta cDNA using 5'RACE template switching with UMIs.

The clonotype originates from a man aged 45-65 years who received an inactivated influenza vaccine. The rearrangement joins TRBV12-3 or TRBV12-4 to TRBJ2-2; D might be TRBD1 (6 bases). This specimen consisted of PBMCs from blood, obtained on the day of vaccination. CDR3: CASSFSGDGELFF. The CDR3 DNA is TGTGCCAGCAGTTTTTCAGGGGACGGGGAGCTGTTTTTT.